What follows are 30 T cell receptor beta chains derived from one specimen sequenced in a study of B cell selection in AIRE deficiency. The regulatory T cell sort gate was CD4+CD25hiCD127low/negative. TCRdb keeps only in-frame clones here, not all; method: immunoSEQ multiplex PCR. The data show more than 12,000 clones, about 93% seen once. Source material: Tregs sorted from PBMCs. The receptor source for this set is a human donor with AIRE deficiency.

V and J are TRBV6-5 and TRBJ1-2; a weak D match, TRBD1 (6 bases). The CDR3 totals 12 residues. Germline V gene sequence: CDR1 MNHEY, CDR2 SVGAGI. The V end was cut by 7 bases, the J end by 2 bases, with 8 bases between. The CDR3 here is CASTTGNYGYTF. Written as DNA, the CDR3 is TGTGCCAGCACCACAGGGAACTATGGCTACACCTTC.

This sequence joins TRBV30 and TRBJ2-6; 8 bases match TRBD1. Looked up from germline, CDR1 is GTSNPN and CDR2 is SVGIG (reference sequence). J gave up 5 bases and V 4 bases, and 10 bases lay outside the gene matches. The CDR3 consists of 16 residues. The CDR3 sequence: CAWTPRQGMRANVLTF. The DNA of the CDR3 is TGTGCCTGGACCCCCAGACAGGGGATGAGGGCCAACGTCCTGACTTTC.

The rearrangement links TRBV5-1 to TRBJ2-2; 9 nucleotides agree with TRBD2. CDR1 is SGHRS and CDR2 is YFSETQ in the germline V gene. The CDR3 contains 18 residues. With V trimmed by 6 bases and J by 6 bases, 18 bases remained unmatched. CDR3 nucleotide sequence: TGCGCCAGCACCCCCGGGGGTAGCGGGAGCTCTTACGCCGGGGAGCTGTTTTTT. Translation gives CASTPGGSGSSYAGELFF.

J is TRBJ2-1 and V is TRBV10-3, with TRBD1 as a possible D gene (7 bases). The germline V gene has CDR1 ENHRY and CDR2 SYGVKD. V gave up 6 bases and J gave up 4 bases, with 16 bases separating them. This CDR3 is built from 15 residues. This CDR3 is CAIREGGTAYNEQFF. CDR3 DNA: TGTGCCATCAGGGAGGGTGGGACAGCTTACAATGAGCAGTTCTTC.

V gene TRBV30 combines with J gene TRBJ2-1, with TRBD2 matching 11 bases. After removal of 2 bases from V and 9 bases from J, the junction contained 9 bases not matched to a gene. The CDR3 contains 15 residues. Per the germline V gene, CDR1 is GTSNPN and CDR2 is SVGIG (reference sequence). The CDR3 sequence is CAWSSTSGRSGEQFF. CDR3 in DNA: TGTGCCTGGAGTTCCACTAGCGGGAGATCGGGTGAGCAGTTCTTC. The full variable domain, with the rest looked up from reference TRBV30 and TRBJ2-1, is SQTIHQWPATLVQPVGSPLSLECTVEGTSNPNLYWYRQAAGRGLQLLFYSVGIGQISSEVPQNLSASRPQDRQFILSSKKLLLSDSGFYLCAWSSTSGRSGEQFFGPGTRLTVL.

This sequence joins TRBV27 and TRBJ2-5; a weak D match, TRBD2 (5 bases). Germline-derived CDR1 and CDR2 are MNHEY and SMNVEV (reference sequence). Trimming removed 4 bases from V and 7 bases from J, with 19 bases in between. The CDR3 is 15 residues long. CDR3 protein: CASSSRGWEMGTQYF. CDR3 nucleotides: TGTGCCAGCAGTTCCCGGGGATGGGAAATGGGGACCCAGTACTTC.

This clone has just one count. The chain employs TRBV23-1 and TRBJ1-3; D is possibly TRBD1 (5 bases). TRBV23-1 has ORF status, its function being uncertain. This CDR3 has 16 amino acids. The V end was cut by 6 bases, the J end by 4 bases, with 19 bases between. The DNA for the CDR3 is TGCGCCAGCAGGCGGAGGGGCTGCCCGTCGGGAAACACCATATATTTT. As protein: CASRRRGCPSGNTIYF.

The CDR3 DNA reads as TGTGCCAGCAGCTCGAACAGGGGAGGGATCCCCTACGAGCAGTACTTC. Protein sequence: CASSSNRGGIPYEQYF. J is TRBJ2-7 and V is TRBV7-8; D might be TRBD1 or TRBD2, each matching 7 bases. This CDR3 has 16 amino acids. Germline assignment: CDR1 SGHVS and CDR2 FQNEAQ. The V end was cut by 4 bases, the J end by 2 bases, with 18 bases between.

This chain connects TRBV19 to TRBJ2-3; TRBD2 is a possible D gene (6 bases). V lost 7 bases, J lost 3 bases, and 14 bases lay in between. CDR1 and CDR2 (germline): LNHDA, SQIVND (reference sequence). The CDR3 is 14 amino acids. This CDR3 reads CASTLLARTDTQYF. For the CDR3, the DNA is TGTGCCAGTACCTTACTAGCTAGGACAGATACGCAGTATTTT.

V and J are TRBV7-9 and TRBJ2-6; TRBD1 might be the D (5 bases). The CDR3 loop spans 11 amino acids. V lost 1 base, J lost 16 bases, and 8 bases lay in between. Germline V gives CDR1 SEHNR, CDR2 FQNEAQ (reference sequence). Here the CDR3 DNA reads TGTGCCAGCAGCTTAGAAGGGGTTCTGACTTTC. As protein: CASSLEGVLTF.

The gene calls are TRBV18 and TRBJ1-2, with 7 bases lining up with TRBD1. Per germline, CDR1 KGHSH and CDR2 LQKENI. V lost 5 bases to trimming and J lost 3 bases; unmatched junction nucleotides: 3. There are 13 residues in the CDR3. The CDR3 nucleotides read TGTGCCAGCTCATCCGGACAGGACTATGGCTACACCTTC. Amino acids: CASSSGQDYGYTF. Supplemented by reference TRBV18 and TRBJ1-2, the full variable domain reads NAGVMQNPRHLVRRRGQEARLRCSPMKGHSHVYWYRQLPEEGLKFMVYLQKENIIDESGMPKERFSAEFPKEGPSILRIQQVVRGDSAAYFCASSSGQDYGYTFGSGTRLTVV.

This rearrangement joins TRBV19 to TRBJ2-2; 15 bases map to TRBD2. V trimming: 5 bases; J trimming: 7 bases; junction bases outside the gene matches: 5. The CDR3 contains 16 residues. Germline values: CDR1 LNHDA, CDR2 SQIVND (reference sequence). In DNA form, the CDR3 reads TGTGCCAGTAGTCCCGGACTAGCGGGAGGGGTCGGGGAGCTGTTTTTT. It yields the protein CASSPGLAGGVGELFF.

The chain recombines TRBV14 with TRBJ2-1; 11 nucleotides line up with TRBD2. Germline V gene data show CDR1 as SGHDN and CDR2 as FVKESK. V dropped 11 bases and J dropped 3; count of bases not matched to a gene: 6. This CDR3 is 14 amino acids long. The CDR3 spells CASRGTSGYNEQFF. For the CDR3, the DNA is TGTGCCTCGCGGGGGACTAGCGGCTACAATGAGCAGTTCTTC.

The rearrangement joins TRBV30 to TRBJ2-5; D may be TRBD1 (6 bases). V gave up 3 bases and J gave up 3 bases, with 17 bases separating them. The CDR3 is made up of 15 amino acids. Germline V lookup: CDR1 GTSNPN, CDR2 SVGIG (reference sequence). The CDR3 DNA sequence: TGTGCCTGGAGGGCGACAGGCCGTTCCAAAGAGACCCAGTACTTC. This encodes CAWRATGRSKETQYF. Combining the CDR3 with reference TRBV30 and TRBJ2-5 gives the whole variable domain SQTIHQWPATLVQPVGSPLSLECTVEGTSNPNLYWYRQAAGRGLQLLFYSVGIGQISSEVPQNLSASRPQDRQFILSSKKLLLSDSGFYLCAWRATGRSKETQYFGPGTRLLVL.

The chain couples TRBV5-6 to TRBJ2-7, with TRBD2 matching 8 bases. Per the germline V gene, CDR1 is SGHDT and CDR2 is YYEEEE. This CDR3 contains 14 residues. J lost 7 bases, V lost 3 bases, and 9 bases had no gene match. DNA for the CDR3: TGTGCCAGCAGCTGGGGACTAGTCGTGCGGGAGCAGTACTTC. It codes for CASSWGLVVREQYF.

The chain combines TRBV19 with TRBJ2-1; D perhaps matches TRBD1 (5 bases). The germline V gene has CDR1 LNHDA and CDR2 SQIVND (reference sequence). Trimming left V 6 bases short and J 3 bases short, with 9 bases between. The CDR3 has 13 residues. For the CDR3, the DNA is TGTGCCAGTAGCGGACATAACTACAATGAGCAGTTCTTC. It specifies CASSGHNYNEQFF.

This sequence joins TRBV29-1 and TRBJ1-1, with TRBD1 identical over 8 bases. V shed 4 bases and J 4 bases; nucleotides not matched to a gene: 11. Germline loops: CDR1 SQVTM, CDR2 ANQGSEA. The CDR3 is 15 amino acids. The DNA for the CDR3 is TGCAGCGTTGGGTCAAAACAGGGGGTGAGCACTGAAGCTTTCTTT. Its translation is CSVGSKQGVSTEAFF.

The chain employs TRBV25-1 and TRBJ2-3; TRBD2 is a possible D gene (5 bases). V was trimmed by 1 base and J by 0 bases, leaving 14 bases between them. There are 17 residues in the CDR3. Germline CDR1 reads MGHDK; CDR2 reads SYGVNS. The CDR3 here is CASSESVRRTSTDTQYF. In nucleotides, the CDR3 is TGTGCCAGCAGTGAATCTGTGAGACGGACTAGCACAGATACGCAGTATTTT.

This clone is a singleton in its sample. The chain has TRBV5-1 and TRBJ2-5; possibly TRBD2 for D (5 bases). The V end lost 0 bases, the J end lost 4 bases, and 13 bases lay between the germline ends. This CDR3 is built from 15 residues. Looked up from germline, CDR1 is SGHRS and CDR2 is YFSETQ. In DNA, the CDR3 is TGCGCCAGCAGCTTGGTATTTGGGAGCCGAGAGACCCAGTACTTC. Translation gives CASSLVFGSRETQYF.

The V call is TRBV6-6, the J call TRBJ1-4; 10 bases agree with TRBD1. V lost 5 bases, J lost 6 bases, and 0 bases stayed unmatched. CDR1 and CDR2 from the germline V gene are MNHNY and SVGAGI (reference sequence). The CDR3 is 13 residues long. The CDR3, as DNA: TGTGCCAGCAGTGACAGGGGGCATGAAAAACTGTTTTTT. This codes for CASSDRGHEKLFF.

V is TRBV6-5 and J is TRBJ1-1; D is undetermined. The germline V gene encodes CDR1 MNHEY and CDR2 SVGAGI. Trimming took off 2 bases at V and 1 base at J, with 11 bases between the two ends. The CDR3 runs to 15 residues. In nucleotides, the CDR3 is TGTGCCAGCAGTTACGAAGGACTCCGGAACACTGAAGCTTTCTTT. The encoded protein is CASSYEGLRNTEAFF.

The rearrangement uses TRBV25-1 and TRBJ1-6; 8 bases agree with TRBD1. V trimming: 4 bases; J trimming: 10 bases; junction bases outside the gene matches: 3. The CDR3 length is 13 residues. Looked up from germline, CDR1 is MGHDK and CDR2 is SYGVNS. CDR3 residues: CASSGQGRSPLHF. The CDR3 DNA follows: TGTGCCAGCAGTGGACAGGGGCGCTCACCCCTCCACTTT.

The chain employs TRBV6-4 and TRBJ2-5; TRBD2 matches at 10 bases. CDR3 size: 18 residues. Germline V CDR1 and CDR2: MRHNA, SNTAGT. V trimming: 7 bases; J trimming: 0 bases; junction bases outside the gene matches: 14. CDR3 sequence (DNA): TGTGCCAGCACTACCCGGGGACTAGCGAATATAGACCAAGAGACCCAGTACTTC. It yields the protein CASTTRGLANIDQETQYF.

This chain uses TRBV5-1 with TRBJ1-4; D uncertain. V shed 1 base and J shed 4 bases, with 11 bases lying between them. There are 15 residues in the CDR3. Germline CDR1 and CDR2: SGHRS and YFSETQ. The chain's CDR3 is CASSLRRASNEKLFF. The CDR3 DNA follows: TGCGCCAGCAGCTTGAGGCGGGCGAGTAATGAAAAACTGTTTTTT.

The chain couples TRBV29-1 to TRBJ2-7; TRBD1 agrees at 7 bases. V shed 5 bases and J 5 bases; nucleotides not matched to a gene: 9. Germline assignment: CDR1 SQVTM and CDR2 ANQGSEA. The CDR3 is made up of 13 amino acids. The CDR3 loop is CSVYRDSIHEQYF. The CDR3 DNA is TGCAGCGTTTACCGGGACAGTATCCACGAGCAGTACTTC.

The chain couples TRBV7-6 to TRBJ1-2, with D unresolved. The CDR3 is 14 residues long. Germline V gene lookup returns CDR1 SGHVS and CDR2 FNYEAQ. V lost 5 bases to trimming and J lost 8 bases, with 18 bases between them. The CDR3 loop is CASSPPGPLAGYTF. CDR3 in DNA: TGTGCCAGCAGCCCTCCCGGGCCTCTGGCGGGCTACACCTTC.

This chain links TRBV30 with TRBJ2-6; 13 nucleotides align to TRBD2. CDR3 size: 19 residues. Germline V gene sequence: CDR1 GTSNPN, CDR2 SVGIG (reference sequence). J gave up 2 bases and V 7 bases, and 14 bases lay outside the gene matches. The CDR3 DNA follows: TGTGCCTCTCGTACGAGACTAGCGGGGGGTTTGACTGGGGCCAACGTCCTGACTTTC. This translates into CASRTRLAGGLTGANVLTF.

This chain connects TRBV7-2 to TRBJ2-1; TRBD2 matches 7 bases. CDR1 and CDR2 (germline): SGHTA, FQGNSA. J gave up 5 bases and V 6 bases, and 13 bases lay outside the gene matches. The CDR3 totals 16 residues. CDR3 coding DNA: TGTGCCAGCAGTCTAGCTGGGGCTAGCGGCCACAATGAGCAGTTCTTC. This encodes CASSLAGASGHNEQFF.

The chain employs TRBV5-5 and TRBJ2-7; 9 nucleotides agree with TRBD1. Germline values: CDR1 SGHKS, CDR2 YYEKEE (reference sequence). With V trimmed by 4 bases and J by 3 bases, 8 bases remained unmatched. The CDR3 is 15 residues long. In nucleotides, the CDR3 is TGTGCCAGCAGCGGAGGACAGGGGTCTTTCTACGAGCAGTACTTC. Translated: CASSGGQGSFYEQYF.

The chain is built from TRBV15 and TRBJ2-7; possible D gene TRBD1, 5 bases. V was trimmed by 2 bases and J by 2 bases, leaving 13 bases between them. The CDR3 runs 15 residues. Germline lookup yields CDR1 LNHNV and CDR2 YYDKDF (reference sequence). The CDR3 DNA sequence: TGTGCCACCAGCAGAATTGCAGGGTGGACCTACGAGCAGTACTTC. This codes for CATSRIAGWTYEQYF.